These 5 T cell receptor beta chains originate from one sample sequenced in a study of T-cell reconstitution after alpha-beta-depleted transplantation in children. The authors prepared the TCRbeta library with unique molecular identifiers. One entry per CDR3 protein results from TCRdb running MiXCR on the PCR reads. The profile shows about 400,000 distinct CDR3 sequences, roughly 20% of them singletons. The sample consisted of PBMCs from the stem cell graft donor, taken from the stem cell graft. Receptors originate from a human donor who donated a stem cell graft to a child with acute myeloid leukemia.

This clonotype came up many times. The genes are TRBV12-3 or TRBV12-4 and TRBJ2-1; 8 bases map to TRBD2. The CDR3 has 15 residues. Trimming cost V 9 bases and J 5 bases; bases outside gene matches: 12. CDR3 loop: CASLVGGRLHNEQFF. CDR3 coding DNA: TGTGCCAGTCTAGTAGGCGGGAGGCTACACAATGAGCAGTTCTTC.

This clonotype was recorded only once. The chain joins TRBV12-3 or TRBV12-4 to TRBJ2-3; D is uncertain. Trimming removed 11 bases from V and 4 bases from J, with 16 bases in between. The CDR3 spans 13 residues. The CDR3 loop is CAFSSRLADTQYF. The CDR3 nucleotides read TGTGCCTTCAGTTCGAGACTGGCAGATACGCAGTATTTT.

In this sample, this clonotype turned up a few times. V is TRBV12-3 or TRBV12-4 and J is TRBJ1-2; D perhaps matches TRBD1 (6 bases). V was clipped by 7 bases and J by 4 bases, with 13 bases between them. The CDR3 sequence is 13 residues long. The CDR3, as DNA: TGTGCCAGCACCGACAGGAAGCGCTATGGCTACACCTTC. It yields the protein CASTDRKRYGYTF.

This clonotype was found once. V gene TRBV28 combines with J gene TRBJ2-1; D is ambiguous. CDR1 MDHEN and CDR2 SYDVKM come from the germline V gene. This CDR3 spans 12 amino acids. Between the trimmed V and J ends, which lost 3 bases and 9 bases, there was a span of 9 bases. CDR3 DNA sequence: TGTGCCAGCAGTTTCTCTAGAATTGAGCAGTTCTTC. Translation gives CASSFSRIEQFF.

The chain recombines TRBV12-3 or TRBV12-4 with TRBJ2-7; TRBD1 agrees at 8 bases. CDR3 length: 14 residues. Trimming removed 5 bases from V and 2 bases from J; junction bases left unmatched: 5. CDR3 DNA sequence: TGTGCCAGCAGTGAGGGGACAGGAACCTACGAGCAGTACTTC. It translates to CASSEGTGTYEQYF.